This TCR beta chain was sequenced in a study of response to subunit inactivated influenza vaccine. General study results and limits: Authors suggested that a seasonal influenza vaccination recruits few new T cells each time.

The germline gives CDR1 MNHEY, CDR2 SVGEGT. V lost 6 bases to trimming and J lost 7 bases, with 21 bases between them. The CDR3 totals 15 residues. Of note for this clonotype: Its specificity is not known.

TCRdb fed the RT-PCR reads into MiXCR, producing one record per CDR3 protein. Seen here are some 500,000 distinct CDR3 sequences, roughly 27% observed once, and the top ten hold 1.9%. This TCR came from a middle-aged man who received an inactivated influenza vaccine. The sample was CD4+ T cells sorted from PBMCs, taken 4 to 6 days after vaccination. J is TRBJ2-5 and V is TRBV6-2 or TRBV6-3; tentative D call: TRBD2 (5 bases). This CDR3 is CASSRRGGFSVTQYF. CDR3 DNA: TGTGCCAGCAGCCGCCGAGGAGGATTTTCGGTGACCCAGTACTTC.